This T cell receptor (beta chain) emerged from a study of cytomegalovirus exposure and HLA in healthy donors. V dropped 2 bases and J dropped 9 bases, with 17 bases sitting between them. Germline CDR1 and CDR2: MNHEY and SVGAGI. This CDR3 spans 14 amino acids. Here immunoSEQ multiplex PCR was the method, and the copy in TCRdb shows in-frame clones only, minus some. The sample gives about 140,000 clones, around 87% of which show up once; around 10% is in the top ten. This clonotype originated in a man aged 18 to 29 in good health and CMV-seropositive. The chain uses TRBV6-5 and TRBJ2-7, with D possibly matching TRBD2 (5 bases). The material sequenced was PBMCs. CDR3 sequence: CASSYEVGGSRQYF. The CDR3 region has the DNA TGTGCCAGCAGTTACGAGGTCGGTGGGAGCAGGCAGTACTTC.